This T cell receptor beta chain derives from a study of T cells in localized non-small cell lung cancer. Study results and limitations: Higher adjacent-lung clonality was associated with shorter survival. Analysis by sequencing included only one tumor region, so heterogeneity remains possible.

CDR3 length: 12 amino acids. V lost 8 bases to trimming and J lost 4 bases, with 10 bases between them. Germline assignment: CDR1 MDHEN and CDR2 SYDVKM. A word on this clone: What it binds is unknown.

Sequencing used immunoSEQ multiplex PCR; TCRdb keeps in-frame clones, though not all of them. The profile shows 30,000 to 45,000 clones, 70% to 90% of them singletons. The sequenced sample was peripheral blood, obtained before any cancer treatment. This sequence originates from a woman aged 40-75 years with stage I lung adenocarcinoma. The V gene is TRBV28, the J gene TRBJ2-3; weak D call: TRBD2 (5 bases). CDR3 sequence reads: CASARGADTQYF. The CDR3, as DNA: TGTGCCAGCGCCCGGGGAGCAGATACGCAGTATTTT.